This T cell receptor (beta chain) was found in a study of identical twins. Study-wide results and caveats: Its conclusions, products of cross-sectional statistical analysis, did not come from following the same donors.

TCRdb passed the 5' RACE reads through MiXCR, listing each CDR3 protein once. The sample comprises approximately 1.8 million distinct CDR3 sequences, about 30% of which are singletons, and about 0.25% rests with the top ten. The CDR3 consists of 15 residues. Per germline, CDR1 SGHAT and CDR2 FQNNGV. Losses at the gene ends were 3 bases for V and 4 bases for J; bases not matched to a gene: 4. This clonotype was seen a handful of times. Its specificity is not known. This sequence joins TRBV11-2 and TRBJ2-1, with TRBD2 identical over 9 bases. This TCR came from a newborn girl in good health. Sequencing was performed on cord blood. CDR3 loop: CASSFSSGDYNEQFF. The DNA for the CDR3 is TGTGCCAGCAGCTTCTCTAGCGGGGATTACAATGAGCAGTTCTTC.